In its sample, the clone carrying this TCR beta chain was seen many times. Its antigen is undetermined. Individual cDNA molecules received unique molecular identifiers during library preparation. MiXCR was run by TCRdb on the 5' RACE reads, yielding one entry per CDR3 protein. The sample gives tens of thousands of distinct CDR3 sequences, around 10% of which show up once; 4% to 5% is in the top ten. The germline CDR1 and CDR2 sequences are PRHDT and FYEKMQ (reference sequence). Trimming removed 6 bases from V and 2 bases from J, with 13 bases in between. This CDR3 has 14 residues. The data originate from a study of early T cells in non-severe SARS-CoV-2 infection. Study overall: Sequenced material consisted of bulk RNA (from unsorted whole blood), and chains were unpaired. General study points: Sequences matched to VDJdb favored anti-spike CD8 responses, while private and CD4 specificities were missed.

The genes are TRBV13 and TRBJ1-2; D may be TRBD1 (5 bases). Sequencing was done on a sample of whole blood. This clonotype was obtained from an adult who was a healthcare worker with PCR-confirmed SARS-CoV-2 infection or an uninfected control (not recorded which). CDR3 amino acids: CASRPPAGNYGYTF. CDR3 nucleotides: TGTGCCAGCAGACCCCCGGCAGGGAACTATGGCTACACCTTC.